This T cell receptor (beta chain) was recorded in a study of CD8+ T cells in alopecia areata. Study results and limitations: In scalp and blood during tofacitinib, many expanded lesional clones persisted. Scalp clonality, together with expanded CD8+ clones among the top 100, fell significantly with tofacitinib.

cDNA reverse transcribed from extracted RNA served as the sequencing template. Libraries were prepared by immunoSEQ multiplex PCR; TCRdb keeps only in-frame clonotypes and omits some of them. Of fewer than 250,000 clones listed, 35% to 40% were seen once; the top ten hold almost 0.5%. The germline V gene has CDR1 SGDLS and CDR2 YYNGEE. There are 16 residues in the CDR3. Trimming removed 0 bases from V and 3 bases from J, with 15 bases in between. A word on this clone: No antigen is known for it.

Described treatment: oral pan-JAK inhibitor, 5-10 mg twice daily. The sequence derives from a human donor with alopecia areata. This rearrangement joins TRBV9 to TRBJ1-1, with a possible D match to TRBD1 (5 bases). Here the sequenced sample was CD4+ T cells sorted from blood, taken at approximately week 34, from a patient treated with tofacitinib. For the CDR3, the DNA is TGTGCCAGCAGCGTAGGTCGGGGGTTAGTAGACACTGAAGCTTTCTTT. It is translated as CASSVGRGLVDTEAFF.